The 17 T cell receptor beta chains listed next were all sequenced from one sample in a study of cytomegalovirus exposure and HLA in healthy donors. In the PCR, 60 Vbeta and 13 Jbeta primers were used. Some clones are missing from TCRdb's copy, which holds only in-frame ones; the method was immunoSEQ multiplex PCR. The sample has 150,000 or so clones, more than 60% seen once; the top ten hold around 7%. The sample was PBMCs. The receptor source for this set is a woman between 40 and 55 years old in good health and CMV-seropositive.

This clone was recorded a few times. The chain employs TRBV4-2 and TRBJ2-7; 10 bases map to TRBD1. CDR1 and CDR2 from the germline V gene are LGHNA and YNFKEQ. This CDR3 comprises 15 residues. V was clipped by 4 bases and J by 2 bases; unmatched bases: 5. CDR3 nucleotides: TGTGCCAGCAGCCCTCGACAGGGGGCTCCCTACGAGCAGTACTTC. This encodes CASSPRQGAPYEQYF.

The rearrangement joins TRBV6-5 to TRBJ2-2; 12 bases align to TRBD1. The CDR3 contains 15 residues. Germline CDR1 reads MNHEY; CDR2 reads SVGAGI. The trim removed 9 bases at V and 4 bases at J, leaving 6 bases unmatched. This CDR3 is CASAGTGGGTGELFF. CDR3 bases: TGTGCCAGTGCGGGGACAGGGGGCGGCACCGGGGAGCTGTTTTTT.

This clone was recorded a few times. This chain connects TRBV5-4 to TRBJ2-1, with D perhaps TRBD1 (5 bases). The germline gives CDR1 SGHNT, CDR2 YYREEE (reference sequence). The CDR3 covers 17 residues. V was pared by 0 bases and J by 1 base, with 14 bases between. The CDR3 region has the DNA TGTGCCAGCAGCTTGGGTATTGGGCCAGGGTCCTACAATGAGCAGTTCTTC. Amino acids: CASSLGIGPGSYNEQFF.

This clone was detected once. The rearrangement links TRBV5-4 to TRBJ2-5; D is possibly TRBD1 (6 bases). This CDR3 contains 15 residues. Trimming removed 4 bases from V and 2 bases from J, with 15 bases in between. Germline V gene lookup returns CDR1 SGHNT and CDR2 YYREEE (reference sequence). The DNA of the CDR3 is TGTGCCAGCAGCCCAGGGGACACCCGACAAGAGACCCAGTACTTC. Residues: CASSPGDTRQETQYF.

In the case of this clone: At one boundary the junction diverges from the germline segment, which might be a read error. The rearrangement uses TRBV28 and TRBJ2-6, with TRBD2 as a possible D gene (6 bases). The V gene's germline CDR1 is MDHEN and CDR2 SYDVKM. The CDR3 is made up of 15 amino acids. CDR3 DNA: TGTGCCAGCAGTTTTTCGGGGGTCGGGGCCAACGGCCTGACTTTC. Protein product: CASSFSGVGANGLTF.

The sample holds a few counts of this clone. CDR3 protein: CASSPFYGGNSPLHF. For the CDR3, the DNA is TGTGCCAGCAGCCCCTTTTACGGGGGTAATTCACCCCTCCACTTT. The chain is built from TRBV16 and TRBJ1-6, with D tentatively TRBD1 (5 bases). V lost 4 bases to trimming and J lost 6 bases, with 13 bases between them. CDR3 length: 15 amino acids. Germline assignment: CDR1 KGHSY and CDR2 FQNENV.

This clone was seen only once. V and J are TRBV6-5 and TRBJ1-1; 8 nucleotides agree with TRBD1. The CDR3 covers 14 residues. Germline V gene sequence: CDR1 MNHEY, CDR2 SVGAGI. The ends lost 5 bases at V and 3 bases at J; junction bases unmatched: 5. CDR3 region: CASSEQGGYTEAFF. The CDR3 DNA reads TGTGCCAGCAGTGAACAGGGGGGTTACACTGAAGCTTTCTTT.

The CDR3 bases are TGTGCCAGTAGTGTGGACAGCTCCCTTAACTATGGCTACACCTTC. Residues: CASSVDSSLNYGYTF. J is TRBJ1-2 and V is TRBV19, with D maybe TRBD1 (6 bases). The V gene's germline CDR1 is LNHDA and CDR2 SQIVND (reference sequence). CDR3 size: 15 residues. Between the trimmed V and J ends, which lost 5 bases and 1 base, there was a span of 14 bases.

The gene calls are TRBV19 and TRBJ2-7; 7 nucleotides agree with TRBD1. The germline gives CDR1 LNHDA, CDR2 SQIVND (reference sequence). With 5 bases clipped from V and 3 bases from J, the junction kept 7 bases outside the gene matches. CDR3 length: 14 residues. DNA for the CDR3: TGTGCCAGTAGTCTAACCGGGACAGTCTACGAGCAGTACTTC. This sequence encodes CASSLTGTVYEQYF.

The gene calls are TRBV28 and TRBJ2-1, with a weak D call TRBD2 (5 bases). Germline V gene data show CDR1 as MDHEN and CDR2 as SYDVKM. V was clipped by 10 bases and J by 2 bases, with 15 bases between them. The CDR3 spans 14 residues. The CDR3 is CATKGSVTYNEQFF. CDR3 DNA: TGTGCCACCAAAGGGAGCGTCACCTACAATGAGCAGTTCTTC. Filled out from reference TRBV28 and TRBJ2-1, the complete variable domain reads DVKVTQSSRYLVKRTGEKVFLECVQDMDHENMFWYRQDPGLGLRLIYFSYDVKMKEKGDIPEGYSVSREKKERFSLILESASTNQTSMYLCATKGSVTYNEQFFGPGTRLTVL.

This clone was recorded only once. This sequence joins TRBV28 and TRBJ1-3; a possible D gene is TRBD1 (5 bases). The CDR3 is made up of 16 amino acids. Deletions cut 6 bases from V and 2 bases from J, with 17 bases between. Per the germline V gene, CDR1 is MDHEN and CDR2 is SYDVKM. CDR3 region: CASSLQGSFTGNTIYF. CDR3 DNA: TGTGCCAGCAGCCTTCAGGGTTCTTTTACTGGAAACACCATATATTTT.

This rearrangement joins TRBV6-5 to TRBJ2-7; the D gene is possibly TRBD2 (5 bases). V lost 4 bases and J 2 bases, leaving 12 bases between the germline ends. This CDR3 comprises 14 residues. The V gene's germline CDR1 is MNHEY and CDR2 SVGAGI. The CDR3 protein is CASSSRAGTYEQYF. The CDR3 nucleotides read TGTGCCAGCAGTTCCCGGGCGGGTACCTACGAGCAGTACTTC.

This clone has a count of ten or more. The V and J genes are TRBV11-2 and TRBJ2-7; 8 bases are a match to TRBD1. Germline V lookup: CDR1 SGHAT, CDR2 FQNNGV. Trimming at V came to 6 bases and at J to 3 bases, leaving 4 bases not matched to a gene. The CDR3 has 13 amino acids. The DNA of the CDR3 is TGTGCCAGCAGAATTACAGGGGGCTACGAGCAGTACTTC. Residues: CASRITGGYEQYF.

The chain couples TRBV29-1 to TRBJ1-1; TRBD1 aligns across 7 bases. The J segment lost 2 bases and the V segment lost 7 bases, leaving 7 bases of the junction unmatched. Germline loops: CDR1 SQVTM, CDR2 ANQGSEA. The CDR3 length is 13 residues. CDR3: CSAGDSRNTEAFF. Here the CDR3 DNA reads TGCAGCGCGGGGGACAGCCGTAACACTGAAGCTTTCTTT.

The rearrangement joins TRBV5-6 to TRBJ2-7, with no clear D. Germline CDR1 SGHDT, CDR2 YYEEEE. This CDR3 contains 11 residues. The V end was cut by 4 bases, the J end by 3 bases, with 5 bases between. CDR3 DNA sequence: TGTGCCAGCAGCAAACACTACGAGCAGTACTTC. Encoded protein: CASSKHYEQYF.

The chain links TRBV4-2 to TRBJ2-7; 10 bases fit TRBD2. J was trimmed by 7 bases and V by 0 bases; bases with no gene match: 3. CDR1 is LGHNA and CDR2 is YNFKEQ in the germline V gene. This CDR3 has 14 amino acids. The CDR3 sequence: CASSQEVLAGEQYF. CDR3 DNA sequence: TGTGCCAGCAGCCAAGAGGTACTAGCGGGGGAGCAGTACTTC.

The V call is TRBV19, the J call TRBJ2-1, with D possibly being TRBD2 (6 bases). Germline V lookup: CDR1 LNHDA, CDR2 SQIVND (reference sequence). Trimming removed 4 bases at V and 6 bases at J, with 31 bases between. This CDR3 contains 20 residues. The CDR3 coding sequence is TGTGCCAGTAGTACAAATAGAGGATTGGGCGGACTTCGGGGGACCAATGAGCAGTTCTTC. Residues: CASSTNRGLGGLRGTNEQFF.